Included here is one T cell receptor beta chain sequence, with context. The trim removed 6 bases at V and 10 bases at J, leaving 12 bases unmatched. This CDR3 has 15 amino acids. The V gene's germline CDR1 is MNHEY and CDR2 SVGAGI. This sample stems from a study of OX40 agonist ivuxolimab in advanced cancers. Only in-frame clones appear in the TCRdb table, and some are missing; sequencing was by immunoSEQ multiplex PCR. This table holds 90,000 to 95,000 clones, around four fifths found once. Sequences were derived from CD4+ or CD8+ T cells sorted from blood, sampled in a trial of the OX40 agonist ivuxolimab. V and J are TRBV6-5 and TRBJ2-1; TRBD1 matches at 10 bases. This clonotype was obtained from an adult with an advanced solid tumor such as melanoma, head and neck, liver or kidney cancer. The CDR3 here is CASSLRTGQGREQFF. The CDR3 nucleotides are TGTGCCAGCAGCCTGAGAACGGGACAGGGGCGAGAGCAGTTCTTC.